Listed here is a single TCR beta chain. Its cognate antigen is unknown. This record comes from a study of monozygotic twins with inflammatory bowel disease. Study-level points and caveats: Separate T cell subtypes could not be resolved from one another. A single strong clonotype or signal linked to IBD was not supported. Patients with IBD had less TCRbeta diversity (inverse Simpson) than their healthy co-twins.

The CDR3 length is 14 residues. Germline V gene lookup returns CDR1 LGHNT and CDR2 FRNRAP. Each CDR3 protein gets one entry in TCRdb, which reprocessed the 5' RACE reads and gives no DNA. This sample's table has about 210,000 distinct CDR3 sequences. The chain carries TRBV12-5 and TRBJ2-1; the D call of TRBD1 rests on TCRdb alone, since no DNA is present to check it. Source material: blood. This clonotype was sampled from a human donor with ulcerative colitis or Crohn's disease, or a healthy co-twin of an affected twin (not recorded which). The CDR3 loop is CASEGAGGKNEQFF.